The 18 T cell receptor beta chains in this list originate from one sample, sequenced in a study of T cell repertoires in cytomegalovirus infection. TCRdb redid the calling of the reads with MiXCR, one entry per CDR3 protein. The sample includes a few hundred thousand distinct CDR3 sequences, roughly 46% of them seen just once. These receptors have no known antigen. This sample comprised cultured PBMCs, obtained from culture after CMV antigen stimulation. The receptor set was obtained from a human donor in good health (CMV status not recorded). Some clones in this sample may be carry-over from other donors' samples.

This CDR3 reads CATSGTQGDRGLQTQYF. CDR3 nucleotides: TGTGCCACCAGTGGTACCCAGGGGGACAGGGGCTTGCAGACCCAGTACTTC. The chain uses TRBV24-1 and TRBJ2-5; TRBD1 agrees at 10 bases. The CDR3 length is 17 residues. Germline lookup yields CDR1 KGHDR and CDR2 SFDVKD. The ends lost 5 bases at V and 6 bases at J; junction bases unmatched: 14.

This clonotype was detected only a few times. DNA for the CDR3: TGTGCCAGCAGCTTATCGGACGGGAGGGGGGGGGAGACCCAGTACTTC. It encodes CASSLSDGRGGETQYF. The V call is TRBV7-2, the J call TRBJ2-5; 8 bases map to TRBD2. The germline gives CDR1 SGHTA, CDR2 FQGNSA. After removal of 2 bases from V and 5 bases from J, the junction contained 10 bases not matched to a gene. This CDR3 has 16 residues.

This clonotype has just a few counts. The chain uses TRBV6-2 or TRBV6-3 and TRBJ2-7; a possible D gene is TRBD1 (6 bases). Germline CDR1 reads MNHEY; CDR2 reads SVGEGT. V lost 5 bases to trimming and J lost 2 bases, with 19 bases between them. The length of the CDR3 is 16 residues. The chain's CDR3 is CASSHSGRGSTYEQYF. CDR3 coding DNA: TGTGCCAGCAGTCATTCGGGCAGGGGCAGTACCTACGAGCAGTACTTC.

V and J are TRBV24-1 and TRBJ2-1; 9 bases are shared with TRBD2. This CDR3 is 15 amino acids long. Trimming cost V 8 bases and J 8 bases; bases outside gene matches: 12. Germline-derived CDR1 and CDR2 are KGHDR and SFDVKD. CDR3 nucleotide sequence: TGTGCCACCATGTCCCCTAGCGGGATGGACGATGAGCAGTTCTTC. This codes for CATMSPSGMDDEQFF.

In its sample, this clonotype was seen a few times. The chain joins TRBV7-6 to TRBJ2-2, with D tentatively TRBD1 (6 bases). Germline V CDR1 and CDR2: SGHVS, FNYEAQ. V gave up 5 bases and J gave up 6 bases, with 16 bases separating them. This CDR3 comprises 15 residues. The CDR3 coding sequence is TGTGCCAGCAGCAGGACAGACGAGGAGTCCGGGGAGCTGTTTTTT. Protein product: CASSRTDEESGELFF.

This clonotype was counted only a few times. This chain links TRBV6-6 with TRBJ2-5; 10 bases line up with TRBD1. Trimming took 5 bases from V and 5 from J; bases not matched to a gene: 8. The germline V gene has CDR1 MNHNY and CDR2 SVGAGI (reference sequence). The CDR3 has 15 residues. CDR3 DNA sequence: TGTGCCAGCAGTGATCTGGACAGGGGGTTTGAGACCCAGTACTTC. Protein sequence: CASSDLDRGFETQYF.

The chain recombines TRBV12-3 or TRBV12-4 with TRBJ1-2; weak D call: TRBD1 (6 bases). This CDR3 spans 14 amino acids. Trimming left V 5 bases short and J 7 bases short, with 17 bases between. CDR3 amino acids: CASSPRYRAGGYTF. The CDR3 DNA reads TGTGCCAGCAGTCCACGGTACAGGGCCGGTGGCTACACCTTC.

The rearrangement uses TRBV10-3 and TRBJ1-4, with D tentatively TRBD1 (6 bases). Germline V gives CDR1 ENHRY, CDR2 SYGVKD. V was clipped by 0 bases and J by 11 bases, with 13 bases between them. The CDR3 runs to 14 residues. CDR3 sequence reads: CAISESGTKLKLFF. The CDR3 DNA reads as TGTGCCATCAGTGAGTCGGGGACAAAGTTGAAACTGTTTTTT.

J is TRBJ2-1 and V is TRBV27; 7 bases are a match to TRBD2. The CDR3 spans 16 residues. Looked up from germline, CDR1 is MNHEY and CDR2 is SMNVEV (reference sequence). J gave up 2 bases and V 4 bases, and 8 bases lay outside the gene matches. CDR3 sequence: CASSSPGGITYNEQFF. Written as DNA, the CDR3 is TGTGCCAGCAGTTCCCCGGGGGGTATAACCTACAATGAGCAGTTCTTC.

The rearrangement uses TRBV7-6 and TRBJ1-1; D gene uncertain. The CDR3 runs 15 residues. Germline V gives CDR1 SGHVS, CDR2 FNYEAQ. V gave up 4 bases and J gave up 0 bases, with 12 bases separating them. CDR3 nucleotides: TGTGCCAGCAGCTCCTTTGACGGATTGAACACTGAAGCTTTCTTT. It translates to CASSSFDGLNTEAFF.

This clonotype appeared a few times. This chain joins TRBV5-6 and TRBJ1-1; TRBD1 aligns across 7 bases. Germline loops: CDR1 SGHDT, CDR2 YYEEEE. This CDR3 region has 15 residues. V lost 4 bases, J lost 3 bases, and 9 bases stayed unmatched. CDR3: CASSRTLDRDTEAFF. In DNA, the CDR3 is TGTGCCAGCAGCCGCACCTTAGACAGGGACACTGAAGCTTTCTTT.

This clonotype was found a few times. The gene calls are TRBV7-6 and TRBJ2-2; D not resolved. The CDR3 is 16 residues long. The ends were cut back, 5 bases at V and 0 bases at J, with 13 bases in the middle. Germline assignment: CDR1 SGHVS and CDR2 FNYEAQ. In DNA, the CDR3 is TGTGCCAGCAGCCCCACGGCCTTACCGAACACCGGGGAGCTGTTTTTT. The encoded protein is CASSPTALPNTGELFF.

The chain employs TRBV5-1 and TRBJ2-1; tentative D call: TRBD1 (6 bases). Trimming took 1 base from V and 9 from J, leaving 20 bases between them. CDR3 size: 16 residues. From germline, CDR1 is SGHRS and CDR2 YFSETQ. The CDR3 loop is CASSLYGQPVRGEQFF. The CDR3 nucleotides read TGCGCCAGCAGCTTGTATGGACAGCCCGTTAGGGGTGAGCAGTTCTTC.

This clonotype was recorded a few times. The chain is built from TRBV11-2 and TRBJ2-2, with a tentative D call TRBD1 (5 bases). V gave up 1 base and J gave up 4 bases, with 13 bases separating them. The V gene's germline CDR1 is SGHAT and CDR2 FQNNGV. The CDR3 has 16 amino acids. The CDR3 sequence: CASSLGRLRGTGELFF. The CDR3 nucleotides read TGTGCCAGCAGCTTAGGTCGCCTTAGGGGCACCGGGGAGCTGTTTTTT.

The rearrangement links TRBV30 to TRBJ1-2; D is possibly TRBD1 (5 bases). V was pared by 8 bases and J by 0 bases, with 10 bases between. The CDR3 covers 12 residues. From germline, CDR1 is GTSNPN and CDR2 SVGIG (reference sequence). This CDR3 reads CAGDPTNYGYTF. DNA for the CDR3: TGTGCCGGGGACCCAACTAACTATGGCTACACCTTC.

The chain uses TRBV19 and TRBJ1-6; tentative D call: TRBD1 (5 bases). The CDR3 consists of 15 residues. V shed 1 base and J shed 9 bases, with 13 bases lying between them. Germline V gene lookup returns CDR1 LNHDA and CDR2 SQIVND (reference sequence). The chain's CDR3 is CASSIGGHAPSPLHF. DNA for the CDR3: TGTGCCAGTAGTATAGGCGGACACGCGCCTTCACCCCTCCACTTT. The full variable domain, its missing parts supplied by reference TRBV19 and TRBJ1-6, is DGGITQSPKYLFRKEGQNVTLSCEQNLNHDAMYWYRQDPGQGLRLIYYSQIVNDFQKGDIAEGYSVSREKKESFPLTVTSAQKNPTAFYLCASSIGGHAPSPLHFGNGTRLTVT.

The CDR3 nucleotides read TGTGCCAGCAGTTACGTCCCGCCCGGCGGCGGGGAGCTGTTTTTT. Translating it yields CASSYVPPGGGELFF. The chain recombines TRBV6-5 with TRBJ2-2; D is uncertain. Trimming took off 2 bases at V and 7 bases at J, with 14 bases between the two ends. Germline V lookup: CDR1 MNHEY, CDR2 SVGAGI. CDR3 length: 15 amino acids.

The rearrangement joins TRBV7-2 to TRBJ2-3; no definite D call. The germline V gene has CDR1 SGHTA and CDR2 FQGNSA. The length of the CDR3 is 13 residues. Trimming left V 5 bases short and J 1 base short, with 7 bases between. CDR3 nucleotide sequence: TGTGCCAGCAGCATTACTCGCACAGATACGCAGTATTTT. Translated: CASSITRTDTQYF.